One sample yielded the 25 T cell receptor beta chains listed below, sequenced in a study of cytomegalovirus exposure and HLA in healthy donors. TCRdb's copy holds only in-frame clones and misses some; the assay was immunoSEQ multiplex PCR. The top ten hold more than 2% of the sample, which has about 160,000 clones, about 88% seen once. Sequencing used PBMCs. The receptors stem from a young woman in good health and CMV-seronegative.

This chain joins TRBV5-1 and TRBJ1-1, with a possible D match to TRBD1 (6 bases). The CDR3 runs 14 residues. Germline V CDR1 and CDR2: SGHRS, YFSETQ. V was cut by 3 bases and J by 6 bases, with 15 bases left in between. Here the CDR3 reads CASSSVRGDPEAFF. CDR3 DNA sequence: TGCGCCAGCAGCTCCGTCAGGGGAGACCCTGAAGCTTTCTTT. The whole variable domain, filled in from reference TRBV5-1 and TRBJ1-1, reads KAGVTQTPRYLIKTRGQQVTLSCSPISGHRSVSWYQQTPGQGLQFLFEYFSETQRNKGNFPGRFSGRQFSNSRSEMNVSTLELGDSALYLCASSSVRGDPEAFFGQGTRLTVV.

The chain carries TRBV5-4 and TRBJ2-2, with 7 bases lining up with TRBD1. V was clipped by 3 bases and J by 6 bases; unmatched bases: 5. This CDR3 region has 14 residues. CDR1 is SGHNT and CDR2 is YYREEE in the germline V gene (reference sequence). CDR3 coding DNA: TGTGCCAGCAGCTCCTACAGGGGACCCGGGGAGCTGTTTTTT. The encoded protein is CASSSYRGPGELFF.

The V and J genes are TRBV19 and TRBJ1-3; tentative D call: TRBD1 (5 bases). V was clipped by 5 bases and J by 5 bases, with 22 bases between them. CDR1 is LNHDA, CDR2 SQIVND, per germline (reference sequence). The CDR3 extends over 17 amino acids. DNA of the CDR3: TGTGCCAGTAGTCCCGGGACTTATACCCTTGGGAGAAACACCATATATTTT. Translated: CASSPGTYTLGRNTIYF.

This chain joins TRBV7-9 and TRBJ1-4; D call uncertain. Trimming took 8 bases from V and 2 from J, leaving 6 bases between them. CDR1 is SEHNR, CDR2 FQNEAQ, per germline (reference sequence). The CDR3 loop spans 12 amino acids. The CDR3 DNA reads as TGTGCCAGCGGGAGGACTAATGAAAAACTGTTTTTT. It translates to CASGRTNEKLFF. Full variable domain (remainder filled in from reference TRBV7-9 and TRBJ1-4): DTGVSQNPRHKITKRGQNVTFRCDPISEHNRLYWYRQTLGQGPEFLTYFQNEAQLEKSRLLSDRFSAERPKGSFSTLEIQRTEQGDSAMYLCASGRTNEKLFFGSGTQLSVL.

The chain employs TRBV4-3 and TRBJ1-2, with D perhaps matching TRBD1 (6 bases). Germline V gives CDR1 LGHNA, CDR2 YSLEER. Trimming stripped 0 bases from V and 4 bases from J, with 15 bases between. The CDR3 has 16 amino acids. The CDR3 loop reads CASSQEGQGHGYGYTF. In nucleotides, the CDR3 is TGCGCCAGCAGCCAAGAAGGTCAGGGGCATGGCTATGGCTACACCTTC.

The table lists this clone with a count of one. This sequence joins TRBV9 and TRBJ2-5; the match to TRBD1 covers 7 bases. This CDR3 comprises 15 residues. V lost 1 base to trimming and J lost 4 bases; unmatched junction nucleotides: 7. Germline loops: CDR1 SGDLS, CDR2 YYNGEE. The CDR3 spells CASSVSNTGAETQYF. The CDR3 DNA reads TGTGCCAGCAGCGTATCAAATACAGGGGCAGAGACCCAGTACTTC.

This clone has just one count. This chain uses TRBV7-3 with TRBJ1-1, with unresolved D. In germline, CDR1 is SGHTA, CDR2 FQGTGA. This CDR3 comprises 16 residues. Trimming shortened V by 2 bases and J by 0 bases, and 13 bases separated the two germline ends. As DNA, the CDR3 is TGTGCCAGCAGCTTAGTAAGAGGGCGATTGAACACTGAAGCTTTCTTT. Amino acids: CASSLVRGRLNTEAFF. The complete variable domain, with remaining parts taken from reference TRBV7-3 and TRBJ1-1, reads GAGVSQTPSNKVTEKGKYVELRCDPISGHTALYWYRQSLGQGPEFLIYFQGTGAADDSGLPNDRFFAVRPEGSVSTLKIQRTERGDSAVYLCASSLVRGRLNTEAFFGQGTRLTVV.

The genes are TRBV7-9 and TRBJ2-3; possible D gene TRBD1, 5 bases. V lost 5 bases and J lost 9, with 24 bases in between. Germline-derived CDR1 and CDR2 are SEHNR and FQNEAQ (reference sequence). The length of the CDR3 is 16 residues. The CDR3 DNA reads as TGTGCCAGCAGCCCTCAAAGTAGGGGAATCTCGTCGACGCAGTATTTT. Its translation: CASSPQSRGISSTQYF.

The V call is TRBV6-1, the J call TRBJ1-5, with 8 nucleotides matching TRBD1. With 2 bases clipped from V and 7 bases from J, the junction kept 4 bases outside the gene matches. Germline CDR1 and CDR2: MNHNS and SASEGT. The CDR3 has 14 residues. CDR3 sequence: CASSERQGWQPQHF. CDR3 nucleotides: TGTGCCAGCAGTGAAAGACAGGGGTGGCAGCCCCAGCATTTT.

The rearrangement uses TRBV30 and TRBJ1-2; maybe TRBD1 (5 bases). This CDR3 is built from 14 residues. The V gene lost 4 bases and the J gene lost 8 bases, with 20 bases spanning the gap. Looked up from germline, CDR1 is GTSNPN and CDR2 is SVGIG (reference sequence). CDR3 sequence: CAWNQDSSSRGYTF. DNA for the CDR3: TGTGCCTGGAACCAAGACAGCTCCTCAAGAGGCTACACCTTC.

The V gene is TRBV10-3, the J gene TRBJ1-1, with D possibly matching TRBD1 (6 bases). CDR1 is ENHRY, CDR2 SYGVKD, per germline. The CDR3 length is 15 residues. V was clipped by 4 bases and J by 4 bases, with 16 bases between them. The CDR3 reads CAISASGGRGTEAFF. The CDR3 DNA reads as TGTGCCATCAGTGCCTCTGGGGGCCGAGGCACTGAAGCTTTCTTT.

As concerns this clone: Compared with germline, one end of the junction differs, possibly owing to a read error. The CDR3 loop is CASSEGTDYHEQYF. The CDR3 DNA is TGTGCCAGCAGCGAAGGGACAGACTACCACGAGCAGTACTTC. The chain combines TRBV6-1 with TRBJ2-7; 7 nucleotides match TRBD1. The CDR3 spans 14 residues. Germline lookup yields CDR1 MNHNS and CDR2 SASEGT.

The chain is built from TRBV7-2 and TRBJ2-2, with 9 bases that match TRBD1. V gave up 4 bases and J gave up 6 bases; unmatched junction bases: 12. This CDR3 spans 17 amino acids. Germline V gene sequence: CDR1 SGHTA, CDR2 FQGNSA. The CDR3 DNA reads TGTGCCAGCAGCTCCTACCCTGCGGGACAGGGAGCCGGGGAGCTGTTTTTT. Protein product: CASSSYPAGQGAGELFF.

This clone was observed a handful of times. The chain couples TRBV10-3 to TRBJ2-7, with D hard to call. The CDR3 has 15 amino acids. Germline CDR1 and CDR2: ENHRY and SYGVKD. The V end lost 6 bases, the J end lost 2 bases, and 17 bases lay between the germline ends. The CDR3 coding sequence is TGTGCCATCAGAGCAAAGCCAGAAGGAGCCTACGAGCAGTACTTC. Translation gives CAIRAKPEGAYEQYF.

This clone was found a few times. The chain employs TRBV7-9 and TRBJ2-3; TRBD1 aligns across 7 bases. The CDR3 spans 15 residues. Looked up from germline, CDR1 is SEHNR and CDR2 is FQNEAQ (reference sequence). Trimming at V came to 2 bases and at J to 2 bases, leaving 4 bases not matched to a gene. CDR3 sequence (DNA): TGTGCCAGCAGCTTAAGAGGGGGCTACACAGATACGCAGTATTTT. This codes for CASSLRGGYTDTQYF.

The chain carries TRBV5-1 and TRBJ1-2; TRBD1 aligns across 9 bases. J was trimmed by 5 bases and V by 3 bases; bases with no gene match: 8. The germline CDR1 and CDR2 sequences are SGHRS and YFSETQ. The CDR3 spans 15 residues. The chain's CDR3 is CASSSDTGGLYGYTF. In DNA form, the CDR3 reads TGCGCCAGCAGCTCAGACACAGGGGGCTTGTATGGCTACACCTTC.

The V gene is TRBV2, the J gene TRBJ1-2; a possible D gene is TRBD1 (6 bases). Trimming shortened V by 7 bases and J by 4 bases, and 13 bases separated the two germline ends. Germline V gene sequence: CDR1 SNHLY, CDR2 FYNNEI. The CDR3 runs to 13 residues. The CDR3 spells CASTGGGSYGYTF. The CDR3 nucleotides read TGTGCCAGCACGGGTGGGGGCTCCTATGGCTACACCTTC. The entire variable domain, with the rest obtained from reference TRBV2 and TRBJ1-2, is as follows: EPEVTQTPSHQVTQMGQEVILRCVPISNHLYFYWYRQILGQKVEFLVSFYNNEISEKSEIFDDQFSVERPDGSNFTLKIRSTKLEDSAMYFCASTGGGSYGYTFGSGTRLTVV.

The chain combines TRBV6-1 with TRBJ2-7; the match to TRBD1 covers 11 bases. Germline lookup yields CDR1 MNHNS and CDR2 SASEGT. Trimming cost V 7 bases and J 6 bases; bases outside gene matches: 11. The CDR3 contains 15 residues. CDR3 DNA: TGTGCCAGCACCGAAGGAGGACAGGGGGCTTTCGAGCAGTACTTC. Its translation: CASTEGGQGAFEQYF.

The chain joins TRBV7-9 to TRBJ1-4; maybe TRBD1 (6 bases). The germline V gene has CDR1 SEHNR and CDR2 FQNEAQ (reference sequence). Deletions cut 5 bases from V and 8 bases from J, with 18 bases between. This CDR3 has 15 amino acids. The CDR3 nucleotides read TGTGCCAGCAGCGAACTAGGACAGCAGATGGAAAAACTGTTTTTT. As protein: CASSELGQQMEKLFF.

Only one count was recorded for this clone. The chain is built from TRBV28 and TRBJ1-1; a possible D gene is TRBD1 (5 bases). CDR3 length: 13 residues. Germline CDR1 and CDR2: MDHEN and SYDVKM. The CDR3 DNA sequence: TGTGCTGGTAGGGGCGCGGAAAACACTGAAGCTTTCTTT. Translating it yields CAGRGAENTEAFF.

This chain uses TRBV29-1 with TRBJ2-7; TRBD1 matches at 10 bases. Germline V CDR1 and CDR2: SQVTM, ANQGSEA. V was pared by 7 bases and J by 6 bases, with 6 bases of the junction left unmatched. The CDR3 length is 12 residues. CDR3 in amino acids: CSAGTGDPEQYF. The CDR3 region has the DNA TGCAGCGCCGGGACAGGGGATCCCGAGCAGTACTTC.

CDR3 nucleotides: TGTGCCAGTAGTATGGCAGGGAGGGACGGTACGCAGTATTTT. This gives the protein CASSMAGRDGTQYF. The gene calls are TRBV19 and TRBJ2-3, with 7 positions matching TRBD2. The CDR3 has 14 residues. V shed 3 bases, J shed 8 bases, and the junction held 8 bases outside the gene matches. Germline CDR1 is LNHDA and CDR2 is SQIVND (reference sequence).

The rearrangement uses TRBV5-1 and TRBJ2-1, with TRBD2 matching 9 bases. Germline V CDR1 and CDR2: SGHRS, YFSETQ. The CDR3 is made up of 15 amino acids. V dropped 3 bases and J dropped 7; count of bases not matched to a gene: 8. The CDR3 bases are TGCGCCAGCAGCTCTAGCGGGGTTGTAGAAAATGAGCAGTTCTTC. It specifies CASSSSGVVENEQFF.

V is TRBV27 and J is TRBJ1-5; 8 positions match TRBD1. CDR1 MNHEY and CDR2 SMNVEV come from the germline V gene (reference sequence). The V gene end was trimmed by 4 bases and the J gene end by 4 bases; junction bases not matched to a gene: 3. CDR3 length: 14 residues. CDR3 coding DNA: TGTGCCAGCAGTTCTCGGACAGGGAATCAGCCCCAGCATTTT. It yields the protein CASSSRTGNQPQHF.

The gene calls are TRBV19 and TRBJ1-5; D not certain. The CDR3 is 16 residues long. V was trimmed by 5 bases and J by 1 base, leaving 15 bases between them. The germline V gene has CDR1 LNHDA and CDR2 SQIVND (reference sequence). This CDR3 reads CASSPPPGRSNQPQHF. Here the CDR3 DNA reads TGTGCCAGTAGTCCGCCTCCGGGAAGGAGCAATCAGCCCCAGCATTTT. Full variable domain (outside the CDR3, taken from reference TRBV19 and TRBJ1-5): DGGITQSPKYLFRKEGQNVTLSCEQNLNHDAMYWYRQDPGQGLRLIYYSQIVNDFQKGDIAEGYSVSREKKESFPLTVTSAQKNPTAFYLCASSPPPGRSNQPQHFGDGTRLSIL.